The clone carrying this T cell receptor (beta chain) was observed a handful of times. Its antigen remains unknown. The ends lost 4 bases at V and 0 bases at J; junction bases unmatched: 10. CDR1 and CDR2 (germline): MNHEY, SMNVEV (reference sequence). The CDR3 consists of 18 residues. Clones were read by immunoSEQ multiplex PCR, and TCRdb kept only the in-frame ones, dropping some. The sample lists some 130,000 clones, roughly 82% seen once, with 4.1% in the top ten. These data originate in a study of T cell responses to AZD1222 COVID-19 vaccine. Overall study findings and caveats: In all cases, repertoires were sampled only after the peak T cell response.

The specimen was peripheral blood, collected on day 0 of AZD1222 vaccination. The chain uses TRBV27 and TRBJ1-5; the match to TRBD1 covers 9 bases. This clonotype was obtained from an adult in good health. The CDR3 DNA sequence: TGTGCCAGCAGTTCCTTAGGGACAGGGTTCTATAGCAATCAGCCCCAGCATTTT. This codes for CASSSLGTGFYSNQPQHF.